Included here is one TCR beta chain sequence, with context. The antigen remains undetermined. Germline CDR1 is SGHTA and CDR2 is FQGTGA. CDR3 length: 12 amino acids. V was cut by 4 bases and J by 9 bases, with 10 bases left in between. TCRdb's copy holds only in-frame clones and misses some; the assay was immunoSEQ multiplex PCR. The sample consists of about 82,000 clones, around 88% of them appearing once. The data belong to a study of OX40 agonist ivuxolimab in advanced cancers. Study summary: Patients assigned to dose escalation were diagnosed with hepatocellular carcinoma, melanoma, renal cell or head and neck cancer. The group had a mean age of 60 years, ranged from about 20 to 85, and was 80% to 90% male. Study outcomes and limitations: Expanded clones were, on average, more numerous among CD8+ T cells than CD4+.

The clonotype was recovered from an adult with an advanced solid tumor such as melanoma, head and neck, liver or kidney cancer. This chain connects TRBV7-3 to TRBJ2-1; D perhaps matches TRBD2 (6 bases). This specimen consisted of CD4+ or CD8+ T cells sorted from blood, obtained in a trial of the OX40 agonist ivuxolimab. DNA of the CDR3: TGTGCCAGCAGCTCGAATAGCGGTGAGCAGTTCTTC. It encodes CASSSNSGEQFF. Based on the CDR3 plus reference TRBV7-3 and TRBJ2-1, the full variable domain is GAGVSQTPSNKVTEKGKYVELRCDPISGHTALYWYRQSLGQGPEFLIYFQGTGAADDSGLPNDRFFAVRPEGSVSTLKIQRTERGDSAVYLCASSSNSGEQFFGPGTRLTVL.